The T cell receptor (beta chain) described here comes from a study of CD8+ T cells in alopecia areata. Across the study: Percentage of affected scalp area was the basis on which treated patients' severity was scored.

The CDR3 covers 18 residues. Germline CDR1 LGHNA, CDR2 YSLEER. The V end lost 4 bases, the J end lost 5 bases, and 24 bases lay between the germline ends. Treatment denoted: oral pan-JAK inhibitor, 5-10 mg twice daily. Isolated RNA was reverse transcribed into cDNA used as the sequencing template. Measured with immunoSEQ multiplex PCR; TCRdb has only the in-frame clones, and not every one. The data contain around 200,000 clones, less than 65% of them seen just once; the ten biggest clones take up 3.5% to 5%. Worth noting for this clone: Its antigen is not identified.

Findings and limits, study-wide: The study found higher clonality in lesional than normal scalp, especially in alopecia totalis/universalis.

The source material was CD4+ T cells sorted from blood, sampled at week 4, from a patient treated with tofacitinib. This sequence was found in a human donor with alopecia areata. V gene TRBV4-3 combines with J gene TRBJ2-1, with D maybe TRBD2 (6 bases). CDR3 DNA: TGCGCCAGCAGCCCGACTAGTACCCGGCCCGCCCAGAACAATGAGCAGTTCTTC. Amino acid sequence: CASSPTSTRPAQNNEQFF.